This T cell receptor (beta chain) emerged from a study of T cells in Graves' hyperthyroidism and ophthalmopathy. When ophthalmopathy did not progress within 18 months, Graves' hyperthyroidism was considered stable. Diagnosis relied on clinical symptoms, serum thyroxine and TRAb, thyroid ultrasound and orbital computed tomography. The authors obtained PBMCs from more than 9.5 ml of fresh peripheral blood. RNA transcripts gave rise to amplified TCR beta CDR3 regions. The TCR CDR3 first-round RT-PCR relied on the HTBI primer set. TCRdb re-called the multiplex PCR reads through MiXCR, storing one row per CDR3 protein. Seen here are 300,000 or so distinct CDR3 sequences, 15% to 20% observed once, and the top ten hold about 49%. This CDR3 comprises 14 residues. Trimming removed 5 bases from V and 11 bases from J; junction bases left unmatched: 9. General study points: Peripheral blood also featured most of the thyroid clonotypes expanded above 0.001.

In its sample, this clonotype was seen many times. The antigen is unknown. The chain uses TRBV12-3 or TRBV12-4 and TRBJ1-6, with 7 bases matching TRBD1. The sequenced material came from blood. The sequence was collected from a woman in her forties or fifties with Graves' hyperthyroidism. This CDR3 reads CASSLGQASPPLHF. The CDR3 DNA is TGTGCCAGCAGTCTCGGACAGGCCAGCCCACCCCTCCACTTT.